A selection of T cell receptor beta chains follows, all from one sample in a study of vaccination effects on CD4 cells after COVID-19. The data were produced by immunoSEQ multiplex PCR, yet TCRdb's version contains in-frame clones alone and is incomplete. The profile shows approximately 47,000 clones, roughly three quarters of them singletons. What these receptors recognize is not known. Sequencing was performed on CD4+ T cells from PBMCs cultured without peptide, taken after COVID-19 vaccination. The receptors shown here come from a human donor who received a COVID-19 vaccine. The CDR3 runs from the conserved cysteine through the conserved F or W. A D gene is named only where the DNA matches it firmly. Clone size, where shown, is once, few, many, or a class for clones that have expanded.

D gene	V gene	clone size	J gene	CDR3 DNA	CDR3 protein
TRBD2	TRBV6-5	-	TRBJ2-7	TGTGCCAGCAGGACTAGCGGAGGGGTCTACGAGCAGTACTTC	CASRTSGGVYEQYF
-	TRBV7-9	-	TRBJ2-2	TGTGCCAGCAGCTCAAGGGACAAGGGGAACACCGGGGAGCTGTTTTTT	CASSSRDKGNTGELFF
-	TRBV12-3/TRBV12-4	once	TRBJ1-1	TGTGCCAGCAGTTTGACGGCGGGCACTGAAGCTTTCTTT	CASSLTAGTEAFF
TRBD2	TRBV24-1	-	TRBJ2-1	TGTGCCACCAGTGATTTGAGAGCGGGGGGGTACAATGAGCAGTTCTTC	CATSDLRAGGYNEQFF
TRBD2	TRBV10-1	few	TRBJ2-1	TGCGCCAGCAGTTCGACTAGCGGGAGCGTTGAGCAGTTCTTC	CASSSTSGSVEQFF
TRBD2	TRBV7-9	-	TRBJ2-1	TGTGCCAGCAGCTTAGAGCGGGGGGGACACAATGAGCAGTTCTTC	CASSLERGGHNEQFF
-	TRBV6-2/TRBV6-3	-	TRBJ2-3	TGTGCCAGCAGTTATTCTAGGGGGGGCACAGATACGCAGTATTTT	CASSYSRGGTDTQYF
-	TRBV5-1	-	TRBJ1-6	TGCGCTTCCACCCGGGACATCTATAATTCACCCCTCCACTTT	CASTRDIYNSPLHF
-	TRBV19	-	TRBJ2-1	TGTGCCAGTAGTATCTCCACGAGCTCCTACAATGAGCAGTTCTTC	CASSISTSSYNEQFF
-	TRBV7-5	-	TRBJ1-2	TGTGCCAGAAGCTTACAGCTCCTCGTAACAGGGGGACACCGAATTTTGTACTATGGCTACACCTTC	CARSLQLLVTGGHRILYYGYTF
TRBD1	TRBV6-5	once	TRBJ1-3	TGTGCCAGCACCCTGGACAGGAACTCTGGAAACACCATATATTTT	CASTLDRNSGNTIYF
-	TRBV3-1/TRBV3-2	medium-sized	TRBJ2-1	TGTGCCAGCAGCCGATCGGACTCCGCTTTGGCCAATGAGCAGTTCTTC	CASSRSDSALANEQFF
TRBD1	TRBV3-1/TRBV3-2	-	TRBJ2-7	TGTGCCAGCAGCCCGGACGCCGGGACAGGGCGTTTTGCCTACGAGCAGTACTTC	CASSPDAGTGRFAYEQYF
-	TRBV10-3	-	TRBJ2-7	TGTGCCATCAGTGAGGAAGGGCAATCACACCGGTACTTC	CAISEEGQSHRYF
TRBD2	TRBV19	-	TRBJ2-2	TGTGCCAGTGCTCGAAGCGGGACTATGGTCACCGGGGAGCTGTTTTTT	CASARSGTMVTGELFF
TRBD1	TRBV19	-	TRBJ1-2	TGTGCCAGTAGTATGGGACAGGGGGCAACTCCCTATGGCTACACCTTC	CASSMGQGATPYGYTF
-	TRBV24-1	-	TRBJ2-5	TGTGCCACCAGTGATTCGAGCTTGGAGACCCAGTACTTC	CATSDSSLETQYF
-	TRBV6-2/TRBV6-3	few	TRBJ1-4	TGTGCCAGCAGTTACGCCCCAGTTGGTGAAAAACTGTTTTTT	CASSYAPVGEKLFF
TRBD1	TRBV7-6	-	TRBJ1-2	TGTGCCAGCAGCTCGATCCGGGACAGGAGGGATGGCTACACCTTC	CASSSIRDRRDGYTF
TRBD1	TRBV19	-	TRBJ1-1	TGTGCCAGTAGCACCAGACAGGGGAGGTCTGAAGCTTTCTTT	CASSTRQGRSEAFF
-	TRBV15	-	TRBJ2-5	TGTGCCACCAGCAGGGTCTTCGGGTTCGAAGAGACCCAGTACTTC	CATSRVFGFEETQYF
-	TRBV7-2	once	TRBJ2-2	TGTGCCAGCAGACTTTGGGTCGGGGAGCTGTTTTTT	CASRLWVGELFF
-	TRBV5-8	-	TRBJ1-2	TGTGCCAGCAGCTTCAACGGGGGGAGTCGCAGATTCTATGGCTACACCTTC	CASSFNGGSRRFYGYTF